The 27 T cell receptor beta chains below all came from one sample that was sequenced in a study of T cell clonality in common variable immunodeficiency. Produced via immunoSEQ multiplex PCR; TCRdb's table is partial and in-frame only. The table lists tens of thousands of clones, with no singletons. Sequencing input: peripheral blood mononuclear cells. These receptors came from a person aged 18-70 years in good health.

This clone was counted only a few times. The CDR3 loop reads CASGRGSRDYGYTF. Partial CDR3 DNA: TGCGCCAGCGGGAGGGGTTCCAGGGACTATGGC. The chain carries TRBV5-1 and TRBJ1-2, with a weak D call TRBD1 (5 bases). The CDR3 end is not reached by the read, which stops 3 residues before it; the germline J gene fills it in. The CDR3 is made up of 14 amino acids. The V end was cut by 7 bases, the J end by 3 bases, with 16 bases between. Germline loops: CDR1 SGHRS, CDR2 YFSETQ. Based on the CDR3 plus reference TRBV5-1 and TRBJ1-2, the full variable domain is KAGVTQTPRYLIKTRGQQVTLSCSPISGHRSVSWYQQTPGQGLQFLFEYFSETQRNKGNFPGRFSGRQFSNSRSEMNVSTLELGDSALYLCASGRGSRDYGYTFGSGTRLTVV.

This clone was counted ten times or more. Sequencing ends 3 residues short of the CDR3 end; the germline J gene provides the rest. The chain employs TRBV5-5 and TRBJ1-5; TRBD1 is a possible D gene (5 bases). The CDR3 covers 14 residues. Trimming pared 0 bases from V and 2 bases from J, leaving 6 bases between. Germline V gene lookup returns CDR1 SGHKS and CDR2 YYEKEE (reference sequence). CDR3 protein: CASSLGGGNQPQHF. The sequenced CDR3 bases are TGTGCCAGCAGCTTGGGGGGCGGCAATCAGCCC.

The table lists this clone with many counts. The read ends 3 residues before the CDR3 terminus; that terminus is restored from the germline J gene. The chain uses TRBV20-1 and TRBJ1-2; 8 bases map to TRBD1. The V and J ends lost 6 bases and 2 bases, in that order; junction bases with no gene match: 8. In germline, CDR1 is DFQATT, CDR2 SNEGSKA (reference sequence). This CDR3 is 14 amino acids long. CDR3 bases read: TGCAGTGCGGGAGGGGACAGGAGAAACTATGGC. Amino acid sequence: CSAGGDRRNYG. The whole CDR3 region reads CSAGGDRRNYGYTF.

At least ten counts were recorded for this clone. The read falls 3 residues short of the CDR3 end, and the missing part is taken from the germline J gene. The chain recombines TRBV6-1 with TRBJ2-7; D is perhaps TRBD1 (6 bases). Trimming cost V 2 bases and J 4 bases, with 12 bases left between them. Germline V gene sequence: CDR1 MNHNS, CDR2 SASEGT. The CDR3 is 14 amino acids. The covered CDR3 bases are TGTGCCAGCAGTGAACAGGACAGAAATTACGAG. Protein sequence: CASSEQDRNYE. The whole CDR3 is CASSEQDRNYEQYF.

This clone was picked up many times. The read ends 3 residues shy of where the CDR3 ends; the end is completed using the germline J gene. The chain joins TRBV12-3 or TRBV12-4 to TRBJ1-5; D perhaps matches TRBD1 (6 bases). V lost 5 bases, J lost 6 bases, and 14 bases lay in between. The CDR3 runs to 14 residues. Incomplete CDR3 DNA: TGTGCCAGCAGTCCAAGACAGGTTCGTCAGCCC. Encoded protein: CASSPRQVRQP. The whole CDR3 protein is CASSPRQVRQPQHF.

This clone was detected ten times or more. The read comes to an end 3 residues before the CDR3 does, leaving the germline J gene to fill in the end. This rearrangement joins TRBV7-9 to TRBJ2-5; D perhaps matches TRBD1 (6 bases). The germline CDR1 and CDR2 sequences are SEHNR and FQNEAQ (reference sequence). The ends were cut back, 2 bases at V and 4 bases at J, with 11 bases in the middle. The CDR3 spans 14 residues. The CDR3 protein is CASSLRSGAETQYF. The CDR3 bases that were read are TGTGCCAGCAGCTTACGTTCAGGGGCAGAGACC.

Ten or more counts support this clone. Coverage ceases 3 residues before the CDR3 finishes, and the germline J gene fills in the end. The chain couples TRBV5-1 to TRBJ1-2; D may be TRBD1 (6 bases). The V gene's germline CDR1 is SGHRS and CDR2 YFSETQ. Trimming left V 0 bases short and J 6 bases short, with 12 bases between. The CDR3 sequence is 14 residues long. The CDR3 bases that were read are TGCGCCAGCAGCTTGGAGAGGGGGATTCATGGC. Protein: CASSLERGIHG. The CDR3 as a whole reads CASSLERGIHGYTF.

The sample holds many counts of this clone. The read comes to an end 3 residues before the CDR3 does, leaving the germline J gene to fill in the end. V is TRBV2 and J is TRBJ1-2; D is perhaps TRBD1 (5 bases). The length of the CDR3 is 19 residues. The germline gives CDR1 SNHLY, CDR2 FYNNEI. The V and J ends lost 0 bases and 7 bases respectively, with 27 bases between them. The CDR3 DNA, read in part, is TGTGCCAGCAGTGAAGCCGCCGGCTTTGGGGAGGAAAGGGGAGGTGGC. Protein product: CASSEAAGFGEERGGG. The entire CDR3 is CASSEAAGFGEERGGGYTF.

This clone has ten or more counts. The read stops 3 residues short of the end of the CDR3; the missing end is completed from the germline J gene. This sequence joins TRBV7-9 and TRBJ2-3, with TRBD1 as a possible D gene (5 bases). The V gene's germline CDR1 is SEHNR and CDR2 FQNEAQ (reference sequence). V was shortened by 5 bases and J by 4 bases, with 7 bases between the two germline ends. This CDR3 comprises 12 residues. The CDR3 spells CASSPRADTQYF. The covered CDR3 bases are TGTGCCAGCAGCCCCAGGGCAGATACG.

This clone appeared a few times. CDR3 sequence: CASSELTVLETQYF. Partial CDR3 DNA: TGTGCCAGCAGTGAACTGACAGTTCTAGAGACC. The J gene is TRBJ2-5, the V gene TRBV6-1; the D gene is possibly TRBD1 (5 bases). Coverage ceases 3 residues before the CDR3 finishes, and the germline J gene fills in the end. Germline V gene lookup returns CDR1 MNHNS and CDR2 SASEGT. There are 14 residues in the CDR3. V lost 2 bases to trimming and J lost 4 bases, with 11 bases between them.

This clone was counted many times. The read terminates 3 residues before the CDR3 end, so the remaining end is supplied by the germline J gene. The chain has TRBV29-1 and TRBJ2-3, with 9 bases aligning to TRBD2. Germline V CDR1 and CDR2: SQVTM, ANQGSEA. The CDR3 extends over 14 amino acids. With V trimmed by 3 bases and J by 2 bases, 3 bases remained unmatched. CDR3 region: CSVEAGGITDTQYF. Incomplete CDR3 DNA: TGCAGCGTTGAGGCGGGGGGGATCACAGATACG.

This clone was recorded many times. The read comes to an end 3 residues before the CDR3 does, leaving the germline J gene to fill in the end. The rearrangement links TRBV13 to TRBJ2-1; the D is unclear. V lost 5 bases, J lost 6 bases, and 17 bases lay in between. Germline CDR1 reads PRHDT; CDR2 reads FYEKMQ (reference sequence). This CDR3 spans 15 amino acids. Incomplete CDR3 DNA: TGTGCCAGCAGCACCCCGGATAGCTTGCTCAATGAG. It encodes CASSTPDSLLNE. The whole CDR3 reads CASSTPDSLLNEQFF.

This clone was seen at least ten times. The read is 3 residues too short to cover the CDR3 end, so that end is filled in from the germline J gene. This sequence joins TRBV15 and TRBJ2-7; 8 bases are shared with TRBD1. V lost 0 bases, J lost 6 bases, and 7 bases stayed unmatched. This CDR3 region has 15 residues. From germline, CDR1 is LNHNV and CDR2 YYDKDF (reference sequence). The CDR3 loop is CATSRDRGQGTEQYF. The CDR3 bases that were read are TGTGCCACCAGCAGAGACCGAGGACAGGGAACCGAG.

This clone was found many times. The CDR3 goes on 3 residues after the read ends, and that part is filled in from the germline J gene. V is TRBV7-2 and J is TRBJ2-5; possibly TRBD2 for D (6 bases). The CDR3 has 14 amino acids. Germline V gene data show CDR1 as SGHTA and CDR2 as FQGNSA. V lost 5 bases to trimming and J lost 2 bases, with 12 bases between them. The CDR3 bases that were read are TGTGCCAGCAGCCGAAACGGACTACAAGAGACC. It is translated as CASSRNGLQET. The full CDR3 protein reads CASSRNGLQETQYF.

Ten or more counts support this clone. The read gets to within 3 residues of the CDR3 end, and the germline J gene fills in the rest. The gene calls are TRBV7-3 and TRBJ2-1, with 7 bases matching TRBD1. The CDR3 covers 13 residues. Germline trimming cut 4 bases from V and 8 bases from J; bases unmatched to any gene: 5. Germline-derived CDR1 and CDR2 are SGHTA and FQGTGA. CDR3 DNA, as far as it was read: TGTGCCAGCAGCTGGGGACAGATGGATGAG. It translates to CASSWGQMDE. The CDR3 reads in full as CASSWGQMDEQFF.

This clone was counted at least ten times. The missing CDR3 end, 3 residues past where the read stops, is filled in from the germline J gene. The J gene is TRBJ2-5, the V gene TRBV18; 9 bases agree with TRBD1. The germline gives CDR1 KGHSH, CDR2 LQKENI. V trimming: 4 bases; J trimming: 6 bases; junction bases outside the gene matches: 12. This CDR3 contains 16 residues. The CDR3 DNA, read in part, is TGTGCCAGCTCACTGGGGAGCGTACAGGGGGCACAGACC. Translating it yields CASSLGSVQGAQT. The full-length CDR3 reads as CASSLGSVQGAQTQYF.

As for this clone: A far larger clone is only one base removed, so a read error is likely. The read ends 3 residues early relative to the CDR3; the germline J gene fills the gap. This chain uses TRBV6-4 with TRBJ2-3; 10 bases fit TRBD2. CDR3 length: 15 amino acids. Germline V gene data show CDR1 as MRHNA and CDR2 as SNTAGT. Partial CDR3 DNA: TGTGCCAGCAGTGTTGGACTAGCGGAGACAGGTACG. Translating it yields CASSVGLAETGT. The entire CDR3 protein is CASSVGLAETGTQYF.

This clone was counted at least ten times. Coverage ceases 3 residues before the CDR3 finishes, and the germline J gene fills in the end. This rearrangement joins TRBV6-2 or TRBV6-3 to TRBJ2-4, with 7 bases aligning to TRBD1. V trimming: 6 bases; J trimming: 4 bases; junction bases outside the gene matches: 3. Germline lookup yields CDR1 MNHEY and CDR2 SVGEGT. The CDR3 loop spans 13 amino acids. CDR3 loop: CASRPTGKNIQYF. CDR3 bases read: TGTGCCAGCAGGCCGACAGGGAAAAACATT.

This clone was detected many times. The junction departs from the called germline gene at one end, perhaps through a read error. The read ends 3 residues before the CDR3 terminus; that terminus is restored from the germline J gene. The chain links TRBV20-1 to TRBJ2-7; D gene ambiguous. The CDR3 loop spans 14 amino acids. Per germline, CDR1 DFQATT and CDR2 SNEGSKA (reference sequence). The CDR3 protein is CSARDSGSSYEQYF. The sequenced CDR3 bases are TGCAGTGCTCGAGATTCCGGGTCTTCCTACGAG.

This clone came up many times. Coverage ceases 3 residues before the CDR3 finishes, and the germline J gene fills in the end. The chain employs TRBV7-2 and TRBJ1-6; D gene ambiguous. With 2 bases removed from V and 11 bases from J, the gap between germline ends came to 16 bases. Germline CDR1 is SGHTA and CDR2 is FQGNSA. The CDR3 has 15 residues. CDR3 bases read: TGTGCCAGCAGCTTATTTCGGGGTTTTCGGACACCC. Translating gives CASSLFRGFRTP. The full CDR3 sequence reads CASSLFRGFRTPLHF.

This clone was counted ten times or more. The read ends 3 residues before the CDR3 terminus; that terminus is restored from the germline J gene. The gene calls are TRBV9 and TRBJ1-5; 7 nucleotides align to TRBD1. The CDR3 covers 17 residues. Germline V gives CDR1 SGDLS, CDR2 YYNGEE. After removal of 0 bases from V and 1 base from J, the junction contained 7 bases not matched to a gene. The sequenced CDR3 bases are TGTGCCAGCAGCGTAGCCATCGGGACAGTGAGCAATCAGCCC. Protein product: CASSVAIGTVSNQP. In full, the CDR3 is CASSVAIGTVSNQPQHF.

This clone was seen many times. The sequence runs out 3 residues before the end of the CDR3; the remainder is reconstructed from the germline J gene. V gene TRBV6-2 or TRBV6-3 combines with J gene TRBJ1-1, with a weak D call TRBD1 (6 bases). V was pared by 5 bases and J by 5 bases, with 15 bases between. This CDR3 comprises 14 residues. The germline V gene encodes CDR1 MNHEY and CDR2 SVGEGT. The part of the CDR3 DNA that was read is TGTGCCAGCAGTCAACAGGGTTGGGGTACTGAA. It translates to CASSQQGWGTE. The entire CDR3 is CASSQQGWGTEAFF.

This clone was observed at least ten times. Read coverage stops 3 residues before the CDR3 terminus; the germline J gene supplies the remainder. The chain has TRBV5-1 and TRBJ2-7; TRBD2 matches 10 bases. The CDR3 consists of 17 residues. V was pared by 0 bases and J by 6 bases, with 12 bases of the junction left unmatched. The germline V gene encodes CDR1 SGHRS and CDR2 YFSETQ. The DNA read from the CDR3 is TGCGCCAGCAGCTTGGTGGCTAGCGGGGGAGCAGGTGGCGAG. This encodes CASSLVASGGAGGE. The entire CDR3 protein is CASSLVASGGAGGEQYF.

This clone was seen repeatedly, ten times or more. The CDR3 goes on 3 residues after the read ends, and that part is filled in from the germline J gene. V and J are TRBV20-1 and TRBJ2-3, with 10 bases aligning to TRBD2. CDR1 and CDR2 (germline): DFQATT, SNEGSKA (reference sequence). The trim removed 0 bases at V and 4 bases at J, leaving 4 bases unmatched. CDR3 length: 15 residues. The covered CDR3 bases are TGCAGTGCTAGAGATCCCCTAGCGGGGGCAGATACG. It codes for CSARDPLAGADT. The whole CDR3 sequence reads CSARDPLAGADTQYF.

The table lists this clone with many counts. The CDR3 end lies 3 residues beyond the end of the read and is filled in from the germline J gene. The rearrangement links TRBV7-2 to TRBJ2-1, with 7 nucleotides matching TRBD1. The V and J ends lost 2 bases and 7 bases, in that order; junction bases with no gene match: 8. The CDR3 covers 15 residues. The germline V gene has CDR1 SGHTA and CDR2 FQGNSA. The part of the CDR3 DNA that was read is TGTGCCAGCAGCTTAACATGGACAGGTTCTAATGAG. It yields the protein CASSLTWTGSNE. The CDR3 reads in full as CASSLTWTGSNEQFF.

This clone was detected many times. With the read ending 3 residues before the CDR3 end, the germline J gene is used to fill in that end. The chain couples TRBV6-1 to TRBJ1-5; no definite D call. The V end lost 2 bases, the J end lost 0 bases, and 8 bases lay between the germline ends. This CDR3 spans 15 amino acids. Germline CDR1 and CDR2: MNHNS and SASEGT. CDR3 sequence reads: CASSESPVSNQPQHF. The CDR3 bases that were read are TGTGCCAGCAGTGAATCCCCAGTTAGCAATCAGCCC.

This clone was counted at least ten times. The read finishes 3 residues shy of the CDR3 end, and the germline J gene is used to complete it. This chain uses TRBV20-1 with TRBJ2-7, with TRBD2 identical over 10 bases. V dropped 0 bases and J dropped 0; count of bases not matched to a gene: 5. Germline lookup yields CDR1 DFQATT and CDR2 SNEGSKA (reference sequence). The CDR3 is 16 residues long. The part of the CDR3 DNA that was read is TGCAGTGCTAGAGATGAGACTAGCGGGTTCTCCTACGAG. The encoded protein is CSARDETSGFSYE. The entire CDR3 reads CSARDETSGFSYEQYF.